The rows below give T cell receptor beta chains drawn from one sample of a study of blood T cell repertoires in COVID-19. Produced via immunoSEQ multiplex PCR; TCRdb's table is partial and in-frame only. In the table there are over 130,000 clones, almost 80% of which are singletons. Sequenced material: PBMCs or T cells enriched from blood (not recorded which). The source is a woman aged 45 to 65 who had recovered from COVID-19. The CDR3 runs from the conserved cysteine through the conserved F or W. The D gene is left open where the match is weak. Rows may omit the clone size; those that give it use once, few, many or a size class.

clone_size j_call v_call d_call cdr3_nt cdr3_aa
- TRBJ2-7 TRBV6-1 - TGTGCCAGCAGTGAATCTGACAGATCCTACGAGCAGTACTTC CASSESDRSYEQYF
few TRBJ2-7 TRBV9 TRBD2 TGTGCCAGTGGTTCGGGGGGCGAGCAGTACTTC CASGSGGEQYF
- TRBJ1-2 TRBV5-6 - TGTGCCAGCAGCGAAGGCGGGCAGGTCTATGGCTACACCTTC CASSEGGQVYGYTF
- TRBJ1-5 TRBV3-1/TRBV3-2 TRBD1 TGTGCCAGCAGCCAAGGGGGGGTCGGGACAGAGCATCAGCCCCAGCATTTT CASSQGGVGTEHQPQHF
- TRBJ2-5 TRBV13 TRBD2 TGTGCCAGCAGCTTGGGTAGCGGGGGGGCCGGTCAAGAGACCCAGTACTTC CASSLGSGGAGQETQYF
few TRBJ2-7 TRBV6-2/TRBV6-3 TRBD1 TGTGCCAGCAGTTACTCGCGGACAGGGGGCTACGAGCAGTACTTC CASSYSRTGGYEQYF
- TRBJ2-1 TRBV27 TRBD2 TGTGCCAGCTCAGCGGGACTAGCGGTCGATGAGCAGTTCTTC CASSAGLAVDEQFF
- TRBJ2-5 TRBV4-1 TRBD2 TGCGCCAGCAGCCCTCGGACTAGCGGGAGTTTAAGAGAGACCCAGTACTTC CASSPRTSGSLRETQYF
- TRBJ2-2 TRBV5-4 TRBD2 TGTGCCAGCAGCTTGATAGGCGGGAGAAACACCGGGGAGCTGTTTTTT CASSLIGGRNTGELFF
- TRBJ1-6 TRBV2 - TGTGCCAGCAGTGCGTCCGGACAGTATAATTCACCCCTCCACTTT CASSASGQYNSPLHF
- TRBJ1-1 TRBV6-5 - TGTGCCAGCAGTTCCGTGGGCCCCGTGAACACTGAAGCTTTCTTT CASSSVGPVNTEAFF
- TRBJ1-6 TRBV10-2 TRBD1 TGCGCCAGCAGTGAGTCATCGGGACAGCTGTATAATTCACCCCTCCACTTT CASSESSGQLYNSPLHF
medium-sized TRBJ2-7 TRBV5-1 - TGCGCCAGCAGCGTAGGGGGTCGCTCCTACGAGCAGTACTTC CASSVGGRSYEQYF
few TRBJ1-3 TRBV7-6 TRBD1 TGTGCCAGCAGCCAGCCGACAGGGATTGGAAACACCATATATTTT CASSQPTGIGNTIYF
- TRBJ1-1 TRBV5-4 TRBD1 TGTGCCAGCAGGAGGGGGACAGAGGCTTTCTTT CASRRGTEAFF
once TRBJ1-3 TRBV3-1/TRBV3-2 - TGTGCCAGCAGCCAAGAGGGCAGGGGAAGGTGGGGAAACACCATATATTTT CASSQEGRGRWGNTIYF
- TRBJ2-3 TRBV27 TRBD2 TGTGCCAGCAACACCGGGACTAGCGCTCGGACGCAGTATTTT CASNTGTSARTQYF
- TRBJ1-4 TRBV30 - TGTGCCTGGAGTGTACTCGGGGGGCCCGAAAAACTGTTTTTT CAWSVLGGPEKLFF
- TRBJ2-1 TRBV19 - TGTGCCAGTAGTATAGATCTACCCAGGATCAATGAGCAGTTCTTC CASSIDLPRINEQFF
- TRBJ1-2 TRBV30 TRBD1 TGTGCCTGGAGGACCGGGACAGGGGGCAACTATGGCTACACCTTC CAWRTGTGGNYGYTF
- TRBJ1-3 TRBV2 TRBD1 TGTGCCAGCAGTGGAGGGACAGGAGGAGGAAACACCATATATTTT CASSGGTGGGNTIYF
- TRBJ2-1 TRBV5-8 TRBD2 TGTGCCAGCAGCCCACGGCTAGCGGGAGTCCTGAGCTCCTACAATGAGCAGTTCTTC CASSPRLAGVLSSYNEQFF
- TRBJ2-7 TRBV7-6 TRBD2 TGTGCCAGCAGCCGGACTAGCGGGAACTCCTACGAGCAGTACTTC CASSRTSGNSYEQYF
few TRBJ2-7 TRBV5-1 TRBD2 TGCGCCAGCAGCTCCCTCGTAGCGGGAACAAACTACGAGCAGTACTTC CASSSLVAGTNYEQYF
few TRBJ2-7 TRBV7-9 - TGTGCCAGCAGCCCTAGGACGGGGTGGGAGCAGTACTTC CASSPRTGWEQYF
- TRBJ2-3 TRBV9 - TGTGCCAGCAGCGTAGGAACTACCAGCACAGATACGCAGTATTTT CASSVGTTSTDTQYF
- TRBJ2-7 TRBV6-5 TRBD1 TGTGCCAGCAGTTACAGACAGGGCTACGAGCAGTACTTC CASSYRQGYEQYF
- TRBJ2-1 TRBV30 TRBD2 TGTGCCTGTAAGGGACTAGCGGGAGTCCCCAATGAGCAGTTCTTC CACKGLAGVPNEQFF
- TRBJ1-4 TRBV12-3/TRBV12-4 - TGTGCCAGCAGTTTTTATATTGAAAAACTGTTTTTT CASSFYIEKLFF
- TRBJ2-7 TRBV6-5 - TGTGCCACCCGGGCAGGGCTGGACTACGAGCAGTACTTC CATRAGLDYEQYF
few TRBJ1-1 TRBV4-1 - TGCGCCAGCAGCCAAGGACAGGCGATCATGAACACTGAAGCTTTCTTT CASSQGQAIMNTEAFF
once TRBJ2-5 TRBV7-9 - TGTGCCAGCAGCTCCCTAGGGGTACACCAAGAGACCCAGTACTTC CASSSLGVHQETQYF
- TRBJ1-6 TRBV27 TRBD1 TGTGCCAGCAGTTTAGGCCCAGGGGGAAAGGCCCTCCACTTT CASSLGPGGKALHF
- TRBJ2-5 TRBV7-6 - TGTGCCAGCAGCACCAGGGTCCAAGAGACCCAGTACTTC CASSTRVQETQYF
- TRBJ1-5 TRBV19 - TGTGCCAGCAGCCCTCCCAGCAGGCACTTAGCGGGCAATCAGCCCCAGCATTTT CASSPPSRHLAGNQPQHF
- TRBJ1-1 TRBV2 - TGTGCCAGCAGGCCCGGATGGACAACCGAAGCTTTCTTT CASRPGWTTEAFF
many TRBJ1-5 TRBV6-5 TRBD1 TGTGCCAACGGGGACAGGCCTAGCAATCAGCCCCAGCATTTT CANGDRPSNQPQHF
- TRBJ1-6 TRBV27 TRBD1 TGTGCCAGCCACCTGGGACAGCTTAATTCACCCCTCCACTTT CASHLGQLNSPLHF
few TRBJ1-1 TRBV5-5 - TGTGCCAGCACCCTTACACCGGGACTTCAGAACACTGAAGCTTTCTTT CASTLTPGLQNTEAFF
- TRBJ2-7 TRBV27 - TGTGCCAGCAGTTTATTTGGGGGGTCTGGTAACGAGCAGTACTTC CASSLFGGSGNEQYF
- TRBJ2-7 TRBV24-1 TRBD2 TGTGCCACCAGCAAAAACCTAGCGGGAGCATTCGAGCAGTACTTC CATSKNLAGAFEQYF
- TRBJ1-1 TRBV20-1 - TGCAGTGCTAGTGGGGGCAGGGATGGGAACACTGAAGCTTTCTTT CSASGGRDGNTEAFF
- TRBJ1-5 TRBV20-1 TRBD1 TGCAGTGCTCGTGGACAGGGAGGTCAGCCCCAGCATTTT CSARGQGGQPQHF
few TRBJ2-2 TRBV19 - TGTGCCAGTAGCTCCCCGGGGTTCACCGGGGAGCTGTTTTTT CASSSPGFTGELFF
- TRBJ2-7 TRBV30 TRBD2 TGTGCCTGGAAATCTAGCGGGAATACCCTGAGCGAGCAGTACTTC CAWKSSGNTLSEQYF
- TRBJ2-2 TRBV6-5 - TGTGCCAGCACCACGCGACAGACCGGGGAGCTGTTTTTT CASTTRQTGELFF
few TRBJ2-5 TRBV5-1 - TGCGCCAGCAGCTCTTATACAGGGCCCCAAGAGACCCAGTACTTC CASSSYTGPQETQYF
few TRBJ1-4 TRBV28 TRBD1 TGTGCCAGCAGTTCCGGGACAGGGCGTGAAAAACTGTTTTTT CASSSGTGREKLFF
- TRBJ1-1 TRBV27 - TGTGCCAGCAGTGGAGATGGATTGGTCACTGAAGCTTTCTTT CASSGDGLVTEAFF
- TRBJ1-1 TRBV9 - TGTGCCAGCAGCGTTGGGAGTCACACTGAAGCTTTCTTT CASSVGSHTEAFF
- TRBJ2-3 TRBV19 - TGTGCCAGTAGTATAGAGGGCCCCAAGGATACGCAGTATTTT CASSIEGPKDTQYF
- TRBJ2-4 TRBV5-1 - TGCGCCAGCAGCTTGGAAAACCCGGACATTCAGTACTTC CASSLENPDIQYF
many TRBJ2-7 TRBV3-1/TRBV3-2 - TGTGCCAGCAGCCTCAGTGACGAGCAGTACTTC CASSLSDEQYF
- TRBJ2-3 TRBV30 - TGTGCCTGGAGTCCCCCGGGTCGCCCAGATACGCAGTATTTT CAWSPPGRPDTQYF